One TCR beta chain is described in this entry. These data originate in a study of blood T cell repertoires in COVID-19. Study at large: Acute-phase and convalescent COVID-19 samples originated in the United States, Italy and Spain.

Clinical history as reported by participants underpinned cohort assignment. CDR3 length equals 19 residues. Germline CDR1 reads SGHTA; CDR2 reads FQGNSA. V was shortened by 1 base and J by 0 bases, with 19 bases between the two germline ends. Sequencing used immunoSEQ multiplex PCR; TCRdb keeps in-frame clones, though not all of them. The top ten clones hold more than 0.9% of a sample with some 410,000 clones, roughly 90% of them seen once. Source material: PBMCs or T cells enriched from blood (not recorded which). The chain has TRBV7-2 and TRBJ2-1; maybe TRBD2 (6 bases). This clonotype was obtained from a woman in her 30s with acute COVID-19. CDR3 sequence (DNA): TGTGCCAGCAGCTTAGATGCGGGGACCCCTTATCACTCCTACAATGAGCAGTTCTTC. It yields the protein CASSLDAGTPYHSYNEQFF.